This T cell receptor (beta chain) emerged from a study of T cells in Graves' hyperthyroidism and ophthalmopathy. The overall study: Peripheral blood was obtained at initial diagnosis, preceding any treatment.

Diagnoses were made from clinical symptoms, serum measures (thyroxine and TRAb), thyroid ultrasound and orbital computed tomography. This clonotype was picked up a small number of times. Authors of the study amplified TCR beta CDR3 regions from RNA transcripts. First-round RT-PCR of the TCR CDR3 relied on the HTBI primer set. A single record per CDR3 protein comes from TCRdb applying MiXCR to the multiplex PCR reads. Among roughly 570,000 distinct CDR3 sequences listed, more than 15% were seen once. The CDR3 covers 15 residues. Trimming took 0 bases from V and 5 from J, leaving 11 bases between them. Germline CDR1 reads MNHEY; CDR2 reads SVGAGI.

Sequencing used blood. The clonotype originates from a woman under 40 with Graves' hyperthyroidism. V is TRBV6-5 and J is TRBJ2-1, with D perhaps TRBD1 (6 bases). The CDR3 sequence is CASSYSGAANNEQFF. The CDR3 coding sequence is TGTGCCAGCAGTTACTCGGGGGCAGCGAACAATGAGCAGTTCTTC.